The 5 T cell receptor beta chains below all came from one sample that was sequenced in a study of control samples from healthy donors and cancer patients. Measured with immunoSEQ multiplex PCR; TCRdb has only the in-frame clones, and not every one. The sample lists more than 95,000 clones, around 87% occurring once. The sequenced sample consisted of blood. Every receptor here comes from a man aged 55 to 70 in good health.

This sequence joins TRBV18 and TRBJ2-7; D not resolved. This CDR3 is 14 amino acids long. The V end was cut by 4 bases, the J end by 2 bases, with 12 bases between. CDR1 is KGHSH and CDR2 is LQKENI in the germline V gene. The CDR3 DNA is TGTGCCAGCTCACGGGATGTTTTGCCCTACGAGCAGTACTTC. This encodes CASSRDVLPYEQYF.

This chain uses TRBV28 with TRBJ1-1; 7 bases are a match to TRBD1. The V and J ends lost 3 bases and 1 base, in that order; junction bases with no gene match: 5. Germline V gene lookup returns CDR1 MDHEN and CDR2 SYDVKM. The CDR3 loop spans 15 amino acids. This chain's CDR3 is CASSLFDRENTEAFF. CDR3 coding DNA: TGTGCCAGCAGTTTGTTTGACAGGGAGAACACTGAAGCTTTCTTT.

CDR3 protein: CASSITGWGRKLFF. In DNA form, the CDR3 reads TGTGCCAGCAGCATTACAGGGTGGGGACGAAAACTGTTTTTT. The rearrangement uses TRBV3-1 (or the pseudogene TRBV3-2) and TRBJ1-4; D might be TRBD1 (6 bases). Trimming removed 5 bases from V and 10 bases from J, with 17 bases in between. The CDR3 covers 14 residues. The V gene's germline CDR1 is LGHDT and CDR2 YNNKEL (reference sequence).

The CDR3 bases are TGTGCCAGCAGCGTACGCGCGGGGGGTCAAGATACGCAGTATTTT. It is translated as CASSVRAGGQDTQYF. The chain recombines TRBV9 with TRBJ2-3, with TRBD2 matching 8 bases. Looked up from germline, CDR1 is SGDLS and CDR2 is YYNGEE. The CDR3 loop spans 15 amino acids. Trimming at V came to 1 base and at J to 5 bases, leaving 6 bases not matched to a gene. Full variable domain (remainder filled in from reference TRBV9 and TRBJ2-3): DSGVTQTPKHLITATGQRVTLRCSPRSGDLSVYWYQQSLDQGLQFLIQYYNGEERAKGNILERFSAQQFPDLHSELNLSSLELGDSALYFCASSVRAGGQDTQYFGPGTRLTVL.

The table lists this clone with a count of one. The chain links TRBV12-3 or TRBV12-4 to TRBJ1-2; 7 bases agree with TRBD1. The CDR3 length is 13 residues. With 6 bases clipped from V and 4 bases from J, the junction kept 5 bases outside the gene matches. CDR3: CASRGGQLYGYTF. In nucleotides, the CDR3 is TGTGCCAGCAGGGGGGGACAGCTCTATGGCTACACCTTC.